This is a list of T cell receptor beta chains from one sample in a study of shared clonotypes between healthy human individuals. Sequencing was performed with immunoSEQ multiplex PCR; in TCRdb, only in-frame clones are kept and a portion is missing. The repertoire holds approximately 2.5 million clones, with approximately 93% as singletons. Sample: naive CD4+ T cells from PBMCs. The receptors here all came from a man between 18 and 29 years old in good health. Some clones in this sample may be carry-over from other donors' samples. Each CDR3 is given with its conserved first and last residue. D genes are given only for firm matches. Clone size is stated in some rows and not others, as once, few, many or a class when expanded.

J gene	clone size	D gene	V gene	CDR3 protein	CDR3 DNA
TRBJ1-2	-	-	TRBV10-3	CAISDFRDGLNYGYTF	TGTGCCATCAGCGACTTCCGGGACGGCTTGAACTATGGCTACACCTTC
TRBJ2-1	-	TRBD2	TRBV9	CASSSGTRNEQFF	TGTGCCAGCAGCTCCGGGACTAGAAATGAGCAGTTCTTC
TRBJ1-6	-	-	TRBV5-1	CASSLSGHNSPLHF	TGCGCCAGCAGCTTGTCAGGGCATAATTCACCCCTCCACTTT
TRBJ2-2	-	-	TRBV9	CASSRDTYTGELFF	TGTGCCAGCAGCCGGGACACTTACACCGGGGAGCTGTTTTTT
TRBJ1-5	-	-	TRBV6-1	CASSESAYGNQPQHF	TGTGCCAGCAGTGAGTCAGCGTACGGCAATCAGCCCCAGCATTTT
TRBJ1-1	-	-	TRBV5-4	CASSPQGLEAFF	TGTGCCAGCAGCCCGCAAGGCCTTGAAGCTTTCTTT
TRBJ1-1	once	-	TRBV7-3	CASSRTGFTEAFF	TGTGCCAGCAGCCGAACAGGGTTTACTGAAGCTTTCTTT
TRBJ2-7	-	TRBD2	TRBV18	CASSPGRVAGAYEQYF	TGTGCCAGCTCACCGGGGCGGGTAGCGGGTGCCTACGAGCAGTACTTC
TRBJ2-7	-	-	TRBV28	CASRLPGATYEQYF	TGTGCCAGCAGGCTACCCGGGGCCACCTACGAGCAGTACTTC
TRBJ1-2	-	TRBD1	TRBV10-3	CAISESYRQGAGGYTF	TGTGCCATCAGTGAGTCGTATAGACAGGGGGCCGGTGGCTACACCTTC
TRBJ2-5	-	-	TRBV7-2	CASRGSLGQETQYF	TGTGCCAGCAGAGGTAGTCTTGGACAAGAGACCCAGTACTTC
TRBJ2-4	-	TRBD2	TRBV30	CAWSVLAGGPSGNIQYF	TGTGCCTGGAGTGTACTAGCGGGAGGGCCCTCTGGAAACATTCAGTACTTC
TRBJ2-7	-	TRBD1	TRBV14	CASSRDRVYEQYF	TGTGCCAGCAGCCGGGACAGGGTCTACGAGCAGTACTTC
TRBJ1-3	-	-	TRBV29-1	CSVEGSSGNTIYF	TGCAGCGTTGAAGGGAGTTCTGGAAACACCATATATTTT
TRBJ2-3	-	-	TRBV7-3	CASSRLGGTITDTQYF	TGTGCCAGCAGCCGCCTCGGCGGGACGATCACAGATACGCAGTATTTT
TRBJ2-2	-	-	TRBV30	CAWRAGSNAGELFF	TGTGCCTGGAGGGCAGGGAGTAACGCCGGGGAGCTGTTTTTT
TRBJ2-1	once	-	TRBV6-5	CASSLDSYNEQFF	TGTGCCAGCAGTTTAGACTCCTACAATGAGCAGTTCTTC
TRBJ2-3	-	TRBD1	TRBV5-1	CASSSGQGDADTQYF	TGCGCCAGCAGCTCGGGACAGGGGGACGCAGATACGCAGTATTTT
TRBJ2-7	-	TRBD2	TRBV5-1	CASSTSGMFYEQYF	TGCGCCAGCAGTACTAGCGGGATGTTCTACGAGCAGTACTTC
TRBJ1-5	few	-	TRBV19	CASSIWDSNQPQHF	TGTGCCAGTAGTATATGGGACAGCAATCAGCCCCAGCATTTT
TRBJ2-7	-	-	TRBV9	CASSVDGSSVEQYF	TGTGCCAGCAGCGTAGACGGGAGTTCGGTCGAGCAGTACTTC
TRBJ2-1	once	-	TRBV10-3	CAISESASGLNNEQFF	TGTGCCATCAGTGAGTCGGCCAGCGGACTGAACAATGAGCAGTTCTTC